This T cell receptor beta chain was sequenced during a study of T cells in narcolepsy (dated 2018 in TCRdb). Turning to the overall study: Patients with narcolepsy type 1 or type 2 (NT1, NT2) and healthy control donors were enrolled in the study. To look for autoreactive T cells in narcolepsy patients that target self-antigens of hypocretin neurons (hypocretin, TRIB2), the study used TCR Vbeta sequencing to follow clonotypes in blood and CSF.

Taken from cysteine to phenylalanine, the CDR3 has 15 residues. Solely the CDR3 DNA is kept, with 45 bases framed from the first base. Trimming accounts for 3 bases at V and 8 bases at J, while the number of junction bases matched to no gene is 7. Based on the germline V gene, the CDR1 and CDR2 sequences are SGHAT and FQNNGV. On this clone: Its antigen specificity is not known. Base qualities are missing; no much larger clone stands one base away.

Preparation of the library involved the immunoSEQ multiplex PCR assay. TCRdb retrieved this table from immuneACCESS and kept in-frame rearrangements only. Not all clones are present; in checked studies, unresolved V genes account for under half, and no reason is known for the remainder. This sample has fewer than 35,000 clones in its table, and roughly 77% of those were observed once. The ten largest account for about 1.1% of the sample. On the study overall, not on this receptor specifically: No sequences matching autoreactive T cell clones were present in some of the blood memory CD4+ repertoires from patients and controls. According to the report, autoreactive clonotypes were detected serially in the blood of the same patients and of different patients, but not in healthy controls. Numbers of sequenced blood memory CD4+ clonotypes were comparable, with averages of about 37,000 in patients and 33,354 in controls. Plots that compared CSF and blood CD4+ T cell clonotypes from the same patient highlighted HCRT-specific and TRIB2-specific autoreactive clonotypes.

For TCR Vbeta sequencing, memory CD4+ T cells were sorted ex vivo from the peripheral blood of both healthy controls and narcolepsy patients. Specimen: CD45RA- memory CD4+ T cells from PBMCs. What the cell subset or site label conveys for this sample: memory T cells sorted ex vivo from peripheral blood. The sequence is built from TRBV11-2 and TRBJ2-1; 10 central nucleotides agree with TRBD2. The TCR comes from a human donor with narcolepsy. The CDR3 reads CASSFGLADGDEQFF. The bases read TGTGCCAGCAGCTTTGGACTAGCGGATGGGGATGAGCAGTTCTTC.